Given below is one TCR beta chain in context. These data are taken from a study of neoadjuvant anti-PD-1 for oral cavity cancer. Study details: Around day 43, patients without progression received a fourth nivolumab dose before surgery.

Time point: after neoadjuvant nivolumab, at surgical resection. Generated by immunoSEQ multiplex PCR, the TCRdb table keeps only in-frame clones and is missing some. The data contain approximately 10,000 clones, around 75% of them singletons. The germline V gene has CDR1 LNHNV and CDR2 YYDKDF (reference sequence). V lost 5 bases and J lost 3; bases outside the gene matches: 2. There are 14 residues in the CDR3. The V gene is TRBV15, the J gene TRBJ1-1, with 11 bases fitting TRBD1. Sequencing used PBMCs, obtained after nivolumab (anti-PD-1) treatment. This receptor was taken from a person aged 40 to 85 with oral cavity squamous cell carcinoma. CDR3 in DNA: TGTGCCACCAGCGGGGACAGGGGGGACACTGAAGCTTTCTTT. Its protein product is CATSGDRGDTEAFF.